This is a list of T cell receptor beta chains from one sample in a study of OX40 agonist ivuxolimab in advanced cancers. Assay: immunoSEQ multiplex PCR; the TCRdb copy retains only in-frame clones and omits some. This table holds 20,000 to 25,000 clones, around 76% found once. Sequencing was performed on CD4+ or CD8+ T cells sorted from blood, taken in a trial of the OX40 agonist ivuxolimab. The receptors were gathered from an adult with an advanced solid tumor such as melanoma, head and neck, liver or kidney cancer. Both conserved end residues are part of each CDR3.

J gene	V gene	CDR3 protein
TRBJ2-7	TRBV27	CASSFGTGSYEQYF
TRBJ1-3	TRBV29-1	CSVEFWGPSGNTIYF
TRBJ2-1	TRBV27	CASSLSHRDNEQFF
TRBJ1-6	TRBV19	CASSARTGNSPLHF
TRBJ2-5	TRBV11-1	CASSPNPGTQETQYF
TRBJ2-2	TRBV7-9	CASSFVSGSNTGELFF
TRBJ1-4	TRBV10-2	CASSEVLLSATNEKLFF
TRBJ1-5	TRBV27	CASGHVDQPQHF
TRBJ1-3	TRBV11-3	CASSLTISTGNTIYF
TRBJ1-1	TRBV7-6	CASSFSARATEAFF
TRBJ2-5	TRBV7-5	CASSLFQGGQETQYF
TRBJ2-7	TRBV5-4	CASSWGQGSSYEQYF
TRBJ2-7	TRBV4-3	CASSQAWDRENYEQYF